Following are 17 T cell receptor beta chains from one sample sequenced in a study of identical twins. TCRdb redid the calling of the 5' RACE reads with MiXCR, one entry per CDR3 protein. This repertoire shows around 530,000 distinct CDR3 sequences, 15% found once; its top ten account for 0.44%. These same records also appear under a second study, on yellow fever vaccine responses in identical twins.

Sequenced material: CD4+ T cells sorted from blood. The receptors come from a woman between 18 and 30 years old in good health.

The chain links TRBV18 to TRBJ1-1; D gene unclear. CDR1 is KGHSH, CDR2 LQKENI, per germline. The V end was cut by 0 bases, the J end by 4 bases, with 9 bases between. The length of the CDR3 is 14 residues. The CDR3: CASSPPPEGTEAFF. CDR3 bases: TGTGCCAGCTCACCACCGCCCGAGGGCACTGAAGCTTTCTTT.

The chain uses TRBV5-1 and TRBJ1-6; 8 nucleotides line up with TRBD1. This CDR3 contains 15 residues. Germline V gene data show CDR1 as SGHRS and CDR2 as YFSETQ. Trimming at V came to 0 bases and at J to 10 bases, leaving 6 bases not matched to a gene. The CDR3 DNA reads as TGCGCCAGCAGCTTGGCCGGACAGGGAAGATCACCCCTCCACTTT. Protein product: CASSLAGQGRSPLHF.

The rearrangement joins TRBV3-1 to TRBJ2-4; D call uncertain. In germline, CDR1 is LGHDT, CDR2 YNNKEL (reference sequence). This CDR3 is built from 15 residues. V lost 4 bases to trimming and J lost 0 bases, with 10 bases between them. CDR3 coding DNA: TGTGCCAGCAGCCTCTCGACTGTAGCCAAAAACATTCAGTACTTC. This translates into CASSLSTVAKNIQYF.

J is TRBJ2-5 and V is TRBV5-1; D may match TRBD1 or TRBD2 (5 bases each). V lost 2 bases and J 1 base, leaving 12 bases between the germline ends. Germline V lookup: CDR1 SGHRS, CDR2 YFSETQ. The CDR3 loop spans 15 amino acids. Here the CDR3 reads CASSLLPGAQETQYF. The DNA of the CDR3 is TGCGCCAGCAGCTTACTACCCGGGGCCCAAGAGACCCAGTACTTC.

J is TRBJ2-1 and V is TRBV6-5; tentatively, D is TRBD2 (5 bases). This CDR3 is 14 amino acids long. V gave up 0 bases and J gave up 4 bases, with 7 bases separating them. Germline V gene data show CDR1 as MNHEY and CDR2 as SVGAGI. The CDR3 loop reads CASSYSGAYNEQFF. CDR3 sequence (DNA): TGTGCCAGCAGTTACTCGGGAGCGTACAATGAGCAGTTCTTC.

The V call is TRBV7-2, the J call TRBJ2-2; 8 bases align to TRBD2. Germline-derived CDR1 and CDR2 are SGHTA and FQGNSA. With 1 base clipped from V and 1 base from J, the junction kept 2 bases outside the gene matches. The CDR3 is made up of 16 amino acids. The CDR3 spells CASSLVAGMNTGELFF. The CDR3 bases are TGTGCCAGCAGCTTAGTAGCGGGAATGAACACCGGGGAGCTGTTTTTT.

The chain couples TRBV20-1 to TRBJ2-3; 9 positions match TRBD2. After removal of 2 bases from V and 3 bases from J, the junction contained 3 bases not matched to a gene. The CDR3 spans 14 residues. In germline, CDR1 is DFQATT, CDR2 SNEGSKA (reference sequence). The DNA of the CDR3 is TGCAGTGCTAGACAAAGCGGGAGGACAGATACGCAGTATTTT. It yields the protein CSARQSGRTDTQYF.

This clonotype was observed a handful of times. In DNA form, the CDR3 reads TGTGCCAGCAGCTTCCCGGGACACCTCTATCAGCCCCAGCATTTT. This encodes CASSFPGHLYQPQHF. This chain joins TRBV7-3 and TRBJ1-5, with a possible D match to TRBD1 (6 bases). V was clipped by 3 bases and J by 5 bases, with 14 bases between them. Per germline, CDR1 SGHTA and CDR2 FQGTGA. The CDR3 covers 15 residues.

This clonotype was seen repeatedly, ten times or more. This chain connects TRBV12-3 or TRBV12-4 to TRBJ1-1, with D perhaps TRBD1 (6 bases). The CDR3 totals 14 residues. Trimming shortened V by 6 bases and J by 1 base, and 12 bases separated the two germline ends. The chain's CDR3 is CASRVTGRNTEAFF. In DNA, the CDR3 is TGTGCCAGCAGAGTGACAGGCAGGAACACTGAAGCTTTCTTT.

The sample holds a few counts of this clonotype. V is TRBV27 and J is TRBJ2-1; D call uncertain. The germline V and J ends were trimmed by 3 bases and 7 bases, with 13 bases remaining between them. CDR1 is MNHEY and CDR2 is SMNVEV in the germline V gene (reference sequence). This CDR3 spans 14 amino acids. Here the CDR3 reads CASSFRLVGNEQFF. The CDR3 DNA is TGTGCCAGCAGTTTTAGACTGGTCGGTAATGAGCAGTTCTTC.

The chain links TRBV7-9 to TRBJ2-1; 9 positions agree with TRBD1. CDR1 is SEHNR, CDR2 FQNEAQ, per germline (reference sequence). The ends lost 5 bases at V and 7 bases at J; junction bases unmatched: 9. This CDR3 region has 15 residues. The CDR3 loop is CASSRRTGARNEQFF. CDR3 DNA: TGTGCCAGCAGCCGCCGGACAGGGGCGAGGAATGAGCAGTTCTTC.

This clonotype was detected a few times. This chain connects TRBV20-1 to TRBJ2-5; 8 bases map to TRBD1. V lost 0 bases, J lost 4 bases, and 7 bases stayed unmatched. CDR3 length: 15 residues. Germline-derived CDR1 and CDR2 are DFQATT and SNEGSKA (reference sequence). For the CDR3, the DNA is TGCAGTGCTAGAGACCACAGACAGGGGCCAGAGACCCAGTACTTC. It encodes CSARDHRQGPETQYF.

The table lists this clonotype with many counts. The chain is built from TRBV29-1 and TRBJ2-4, with D possibly TRBD2 on 5 matching bases. V lost 0 bases and J 8 bases, leaving 17 bases between the germline ends. This CDR3 has 15 residues. The germline V gene has CDR1 SQVTM and CDR2 ANQGSEA. CDR3: CSVEDLLPTGYIQYF. The CDR3 DNA sequence: TGCAGCGTTGAAGATCTCTTACCCACGGGGTACATTCAGTACTTC.

The chain links TRBV12-3 or TRBV12-4 to TRBJ2-2, with TRBD2 identical over 14 bases. The CDR3 has 18 amino acids. Trimming took 8 bases from V and 0 from J; bases not matched to a gene: 8. Here the CDR3 DNA reads TGTGCCAGCTGTTACGGACTAGCGGGGGGAACGAACACCGGGGAGCTGTTTTTT. Amino acid sequence: CASCYGLAGGTNTGELFF.

The chain joins TRBV6-4 to TRBJ2-3; the D gene is possibly TRBD1 (6 bases). The CDR3 contains 15 residues. V dropped 2 bases and J dropped 2 bases, with 11 bases sitting between them. The germline V gene encodes CDR1 MRHNA and CDR2 SNTAGT. The DNA for the CDR3 is TGTGCCAGCAGTGACAGGGGACATGACACAGATACGCAGTATTTT. Translated, it gives CASSDRGHDTDTQYF.

This clonotype turned up a few times. The chain has TRBV28 and TRBJ1-3, with a weak D call TRBD1 (5 bases). The length of the CDR3 is 16 residues. Looked up from germline, CDR1 is MDHEN and CDR2 is SYDVKM. V lost 5 bases and J lost 0, with 14 bases in between. The CDR3 DNA reads as TGTGCCAGCAGTGCCGGGGGAGGCTTCTCTGGAAACACCATATATTTT. Protein product: CASSAGGGFSGNTIYF.

This clonotype was observed a handful of times. This chain joins TRBV24-1 and TRBJ2-1, with TRBD1 as a possible D gene (7 bases). Per germline, CDR1 KGHDR and CDR2 SFDVKD. The CDR3 length is 15 residues. Deletions cut 4 bases from V and 10 bases from J, with 19 bases between. CDR3 residues: CATSEGTASRGEQFF. DNA of the CDR3: TGTGCCACCAGTGAAGGGACAGCGTCCCGGGGGGAGCAGTTCTTC.